These 16 T cell receptor beta chains were all obtained from the same sample, sequenced in a study of CD8+ T cells in alopecia areata. Reverse transcribed after extraction, RNA yielded cDNA as the sequencing template. The assay was immunoSEQ multiplex PCR, and TCRdb's table has in-frame clones only and misses some. The sample lists over 120,000 clones, about 51% seen once, with less than 1% in the top ten. The sequenced sample was CD4+ T cells sorted from blood, obtained at week 0. These receptors came from a human donor with alopecia areata.

V is TRBV2 and J is TRBJ2-7, with D possibly TRBD2 on 5 matching bases. The CDR3 consists of 13 residues. Germline V lookup: CDR1 SNHLY, CDR2 FYNNEI. Trimming left V 5 bases short and J 2 bases short, with 10 bases between. The CDR3 region has the DNA TGTGCCAGCAGTTGGGGAGTCGCCTACGAGCAGTACTTC. Translated: CASSWGVAYEQYF.

The table lists this clone with a few counts. V and J are TRBV28 and TRBJ2-3; 8 bases agree with TRBD2. Germline loops: CDR1 MDHEN, CDR2 SYDVKM. Trimming at V came to 2 bases and at J to 2 bases, leaving 3 bases not matched to a gene. This CDR3 has 15 amino acids. The CDR3 here is CASSLASGYTDTQYF. The CDR3 DNA reads as TGTGCCAGCAGTTTAGCTAGCGGGTACACAGATACGCAGTATTTT.

The J gene is TRBJ2-5, the V gene TRBV10-3; D is unclear. The CDR3 totals 12 residues. Germline CDR1 ENHRY, CDR2 SYGVKD. V lost 3 bases and J lost 6, with 8 bases in between. The CDR3: CAISEPLQTQYF. In nucleotides, the CDR3 is TGTGCCATCAGTGAACCTCTTCAGACCCAGTACTTC.

The gene calls are TRBV2 and TRBJ1-2; 7 bases agree with TRBD1. The junction had 11 bases not matched to a gene; V was cut back by 3 bases and J by 13 bases. The CDR3 loop spans 13 amino acids. Per germline, CDR1 SNHLY and CDR2 FYNNEI. The DNA for the CDR3 is TGTGCCAGCAGTGACTCGGCAGGGGGTTCGGTCACCTTC. Its protein product is CASSDSAGGSVTF.

This chain joins TRBV2 and TRBJ2-3; no clear D gene. This CDR3 has 12 amino acids. The V end lost 1 base, the J end lost 9 bases, and 8 bases lay between the germline ends. Looked up from germline, CDR1 is SNHLY and CDR2 is FYNNEI. This CDR3 is CASSEGLSTQYF. The CDR3 DNA is TGTGCCAGCAGTGAAGGGCTATCAACGCAGTATTTT.

The chain is built from TRBV28 and TRBJ2-1, with D maybe TRBD2 (6 bases). This CDR3 comprises 13 residues. The V gene's germline CDR1 is MDHEN and CDR2 SYDVKM. Trimming left V 7 bases short and J 5 bases short, with 12 bases between. In DNA, the CDR3 is TGTGCCAGCAATTGGGGACTGAACAATGAGCAGTTCTTC. Translated: CASNWGLNNEQFF.

The V gene is TRBV29-1, the J gene TRBJ2-5, with D unresolved. Trimming removed 7 bases at V and 5 bases at J, with 17 bases between. The CDR3 loop spans 13 amino acids. CDR1 and CDR2 (germline): SQVTM, ANQGSEA. CDR3 sequence reads: CSGAKGFRETQYF. CDR3 bases: TGCAGCGGGGCAAAGGGATTCAGGGAGACCCAGTACTTC.

The rearrangement joins TRBV23-1 to TRBJ2-7; no reliable D call. TRBV23-1 is recorded as an ORF, its role being uncertain. V gave up 11 bases and J gave up 3 bases, with 5 bases separating them. CDR3 length equals 9 residues. The CDR3 coding sequence is TGCGCCGGATACTACGAGCAGTACTTC. The encoded protein is CAGYYEQYF.

The rearrangement joins TRBV30 to TRBJ1-5; TRBD1 is a possible D gene (6 bases). From germline, CDR1 is GTSNPN and CDR2 SVGIG (reference sequence). The CDR3 runs 13 residues. The germline V and J ends were trimmed by 7 bases and 3 bases, with 13 bases remaining between them. Here the CDR3 DNA reads TGTGCCTATACGACAGGTTACAATCAGCCCCAGCATTTT. It yields the protein CAYTTGYNQPQHF.

The chain recombines TRBV2 with TRBJ1-1, with 8 bases fitting TRBD1. The germline V gene has CDR1 SNHLY and CDR2 FYNNEI. The CDR3 extends over 14 amino acids. V lost 6 bases and J lost 7; bases outside the gene matches: 10. The CDR3 nucleotides are TGTGCCAGCAGCCCCGGCAGGGGGCTCGGTGAAGCTTTCTTT. It yields the protein CASSPGRGLGEAFF.

The chain recombines TRBV30 with TRBJ1-5, with TRBD1 as a possible D gene (5 bases). Deletions cut 3 bases from V and 5 bases from J, with 11 bases between. There are 13 residues in the CDR3. Per the germline V gene, CDR1 is GTSNPN and CDR2 is SVGIG (reference sequence). This chain's CDR3 is CAWRAQADQPQHF. CDR3 DNA: TGTGCCTGGAGGGCACAGGCGGATCAGCCCCAGCATTTT. The full variable domain, its missing parts supplied by reference TRBV30 and TRBJ1-5, is SQTIHQWPATLVQPVGSPLSLECTVEGTSNPNLYWYRQAAGRGLQLLFYSVGIGQISSEVPQNLSASRPQDRQFILSSKKLLLSDSGFYLCAWRAQADQPQHFGDGTRLSIL.

The J gene is TRBJ2-4, the V gene TRBV11-2; the D gene is possibly TRBD1 (6 bases). Trimming left V 2 bases short and J 8 bases short, with 16 bases between. The CDR3 is made up of 15 amino acids. The germline V gene has CDR1 SGHAT and CDR2 FQNNGV. Written as DNA, the CDR3 is TGTGCCAGCAGCTTACGATCTGGGGGCCGGGACATTCAGTACTTC. Translated, it gives CASSLRSGGRDIQYF.

The genes are TRBV29-1 and TRBJ2-5; 11 bases fit TRBD1. The trim removed 6 bases at V and 4 bases at J, leaving 4 bases unmatched. Germline CDR1 and CDR2: SQVTM and ANQGSEA. There are 13 residues in the CDR3. The CDR3 region is CSVDRGRRETQYF. The CDR3, as DNA: TGCAGCGTGGACAGGGGGCGGCGAGAGACCCAGTACTTC.

This clone was counted only a few times. The genes are TRBV10-2 and TRBJ1-1, with a tentative D call TRBD1 (6 bases). The length of the CDR3 is 12 residues. Germline assignment: CDR1 WSHSY and CDR2 SAAADI. The ends were cut back, 6 bases at V and 4 bases at J, with 9 bases in the middle. CDR3 in DNA: TGCGCCAGCAGGCAGGGGAGCACTGAAGCTTTCTTT. Amino acid sequence: CASRQGSTEAFF.

This clone was observed a few times. This chain uses TRBV29-1 with TRBJ2-7, with 8 nucleotides matching TRBD1. Germline values: CDR1 SQVTM, CDR2 ANQGSEA. With 7 bases clipped from V and 0 bases from J, the junction kept 5 bases outside the gene matches. The CDR3 is 13 residues long. CDR3 sequence: CSARDRLSYEQYF. CDR3 coding DNA: TGCAGCGCACGGGACAGGCTCTCCTACGAGCAGTACTTC.

The sample holds a few counts of this clone. The chain uses TRBV29-1 and TRBJ2-2, with no clear D. From germline, CDR1 is SQVTM and CDR2 ANQGSEA. Trimming removed 8 bases from V and 1 base from J, with 8 bases in between. The CDR3 covers 12 residues. The CDR3 spells CSSAMNTGELFF. The CDR3 DNA reads TGCAGCTCCGCGATGAACACCGGGGAGCTGTTTTTT.